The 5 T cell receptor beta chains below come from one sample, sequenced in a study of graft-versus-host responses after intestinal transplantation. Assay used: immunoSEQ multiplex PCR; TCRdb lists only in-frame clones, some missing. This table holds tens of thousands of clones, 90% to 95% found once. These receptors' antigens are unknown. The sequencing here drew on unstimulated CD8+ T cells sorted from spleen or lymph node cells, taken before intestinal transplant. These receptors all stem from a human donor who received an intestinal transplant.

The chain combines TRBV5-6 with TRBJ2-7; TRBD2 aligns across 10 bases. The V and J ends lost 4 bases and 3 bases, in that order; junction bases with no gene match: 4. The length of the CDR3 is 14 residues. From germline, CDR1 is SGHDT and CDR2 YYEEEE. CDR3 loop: CASSPGTSVYEQYF. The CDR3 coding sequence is TGTGCCAGCAGCCCGGGGACTAGCGTCTACGAGCAGTACTTC.

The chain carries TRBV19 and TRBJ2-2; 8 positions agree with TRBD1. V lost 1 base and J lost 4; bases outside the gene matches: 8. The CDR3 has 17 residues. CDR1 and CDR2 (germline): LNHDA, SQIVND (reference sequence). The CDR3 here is CASSIVVRDRSTGELFF. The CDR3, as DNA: TGTGCCAGTAGTATAGTTGTTCGGGACAGGTCCACCGGGGAGCTGTTTTTT.

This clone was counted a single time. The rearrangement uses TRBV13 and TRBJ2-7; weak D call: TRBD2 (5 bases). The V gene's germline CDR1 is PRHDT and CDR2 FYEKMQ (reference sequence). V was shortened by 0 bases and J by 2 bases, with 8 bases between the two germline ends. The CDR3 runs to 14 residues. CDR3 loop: CASSLGQTTYEQYF. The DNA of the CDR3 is TGTGCCAGCAGCTTAGGACAGACTACCTACGAGCAGTACTTC.

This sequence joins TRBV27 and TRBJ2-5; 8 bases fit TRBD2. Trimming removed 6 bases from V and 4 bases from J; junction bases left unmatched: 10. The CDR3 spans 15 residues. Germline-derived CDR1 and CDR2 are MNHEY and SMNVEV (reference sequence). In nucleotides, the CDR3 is TGTGCCAGCAGCCCAGCCGGGGGGGCCGGAGAGACCCAGTACTTC. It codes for CASSPAGGAGETQYF.

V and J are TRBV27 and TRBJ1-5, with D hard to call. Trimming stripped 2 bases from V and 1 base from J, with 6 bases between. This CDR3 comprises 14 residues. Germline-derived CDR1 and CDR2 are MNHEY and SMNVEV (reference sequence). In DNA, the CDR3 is TGTGCCAGCAGTTTAAAAGCCAGCAATCAGCCCCAGCATTTT. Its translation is CASSLKASNQPQHF.